What follows are 10 T cell receptor beta chains derived from one specimen sequenced in a study of Graves' ophthalmopathy and Graves' hyperthyroidism. RNA transcripts provided the template for amplifying TCR beta CDR3 regions. Second-round multiplex PCR came after first-round RT-PCR with HTBI primers. TCRdb fed the multiplex PCR reads into MiXCR, producing one record per CDR3 protein. The sample consists of approximately 700,000 distinct CDR3 sequences, approximately 40% of them appearing once. The sample was peripheral blood. These receptor sequences come from an adult man with Graves' ophthalmopathy.

The chain employs TRBV9 and TRBJ1-6; 8 bases map to TRBD1. Germline V gene lookup returns CDR1 SGDLS and CDR2 YYNGEE. The CDR3 loop spans 14 amino acids. After removal of 4 bases from V and 7 bases from J, the junction contained 4 bases not matched to a gene. The CDR3 DNA is TGTGCCAGCAGCCGGGACAGGTACAATTCACCCCTCCACTTT. This encodes CASSRDRYNSPLHF.

The V gene is TRBV19, the J gene TRBJ2-6; weak D call: TRBD1 (6 bases). Per germline, CDR1 LNHDA and CDR2 SQIVND (reference sequence). This CDR3 has 15 amino acids. Between the trimmed V and J ends, which lost 5 bases and 3 bases, there was a span of 11 bases. The DNA of the CDR3 is TGTGCCAGTAGTCAGGGGTTCTATGGGGCCAACGTCCTGACTTTC. It is translated as CASSQGFYGANVLTF.

Comment on this clonotype: A much larger clone is a single base away; this may be a read error. The CDR3 protein is CASGESPEETQYF. DNA for the CDR3: TGCGCCAGCGGTGAGTCGCCTGAAGAGACCCAGTACTTC. The chain is built from TRBV10-1 and TRBJ2-5; D remains unclear. This CDR3 contains 13 residues. Germline-derived CDR1 and CDR2 are WNHNN and SYGVQD (reference sequence).

This clonotype was detected ten times or more. The V and J genes are TRBV19 and TRBJ1-1, with no clear D. The CDR3 contains 13 residues. Germline CDR1 is LNHDA and CDR2 is SQIVND (reference sequence). V lost 4 bases and J 1 base, leaving 7 bases between the germline ends. CDR3 bases: TGTGCCAGTAGTACCGGCCCGAACACTGAAGCTTTCTTT. Residues: CASSTGPNTEAFF.

The sample holds many counts of this clonotype. The V call is TRBV7-2, the J call TRBJ2-7, with TRBD1 matching 7 bases. The CDR3 runs 14 residues. CDR1 is SGHTA, CDR2 FQGNSA, per germline. The trim removed 1 base at V and 8 bases at J, leaving 8 bases unmatched. DNA for the CDR3: TGTGCCAGCAGCTTAGTGGCCCGACAGGGACAGCAGTACTTC. Its translation: CASSLVARQGQQYF.

This clonotype was found many times. The chain combines TRBV10-3 with TRBJ1-1; perhaps TRBD1 as D (6 bases). Germline V gene data show CDR1 as ENHRY and CDR2 as SYGVKD. Trimming took off 4 bases at V and 0 bases at J, with 9 bases between the two ends. There are 14 residues in the CDR3. In DNA, the CDR3 is TGTGCCATCAGTGGGACAGTATTGAACACTGAAGCTTTCTTT. Translation gives CAISGTVLNTEAFF.

The genes are TRBV7-2 and TRBJ1-6; D unresolved. Germline CDR1 and CDR2: SGHTA and FQGNSA. Trimming took 1 base from V and 13 from J, leaving 11 bases between them. This CDR3 region has 13 residues. CDR3 nucleotide sequence: TGTGCCAGCAGCTTAGGAGACGATCAGCCCCTCCACTTT. It specifies CASSLGDDQPLHF. Full variable domain (outside the CDR3, taken from reference TRBV7-2 and TRBJ1-6): GAGVSQSPSNKVTEKGKDVELRCDPISGHTALYWYRQSLGQGLEFLIYFQGNSAPDKSGLPSDRFSAERTGGSVSTLTIQRTQQEDSAVYLCASSLGDDQPLHFGNGTRLTVT.

The chain recombines TRBV7-9 with TRBJ2-2; no clear D gene. Germline loops: CDR1 SEHNR, CDR2 FQNEAQ (reference sequence). With 3 bases removed from V and 3 bases from J, the gap between germline ends came to 8 bases. The CDR3 runs to 14 residues. As DNA, the CDR3 is TGTGCCAGCAGCTTTCAGGCAGACACCGGGGAGCTGTTTTTT. It yields the protein CASSFQADTGELFF.

The sample holds many counts of this clonotype. This chain links TRBV20-1 with TRBJ2-5; a weak D match, TRBD1 (7 bases). CDR1 DFQATT and CDR2 SNEGSKA come from the germline V gene (reference sequence). V lost 5 bases, J lost 2 bases, and 9 bases lay in between. The CDR3 runs to 12 residues. Written as DNA, the CDR3 is TGCAGTGCTGCGGGACAGCAAGAGACCCAGTACTTC. Translated, it gives CSAAGQQETQYF.

The chain couples TRBV7-9 to TRBJ2-5; 12 nucleotides line up with TRBD2. The trim removed 6 bases at V and 5 bases at J, leaving 10 bases unmatched. The CDR3 consists of 16 residues. Germline CDR1 SEHNR, CDR2 FQNEAQ (reference sequence). The DNA of the CDR3 is TGTGCCAGCAGTGCCAGACTAGCGGGGGCCGGGGAGACCCAGTACTTC. Translating it yields CASSARLAGAGETQYF.